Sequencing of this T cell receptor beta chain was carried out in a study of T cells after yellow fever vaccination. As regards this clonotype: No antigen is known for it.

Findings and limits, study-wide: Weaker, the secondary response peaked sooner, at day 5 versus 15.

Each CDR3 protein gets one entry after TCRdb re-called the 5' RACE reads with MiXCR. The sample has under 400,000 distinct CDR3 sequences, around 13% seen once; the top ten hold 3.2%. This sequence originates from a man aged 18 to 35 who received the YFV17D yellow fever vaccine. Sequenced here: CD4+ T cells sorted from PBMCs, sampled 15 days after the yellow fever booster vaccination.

In nucleotides, the CDR3 is TGTGCCAGCAAGTTTTCCGAGTACTTC. Its protein product is CASKFSEYF. The chain recombines TRBV6-7 with TRBJ2-7; D is ambiguous. TRBV6-7 is an open reading frame, and its role is uncertain. This CDR3 comprises 9 residues. V was clipped by 7 bases and J by 11 bases, with 9 bases between them.